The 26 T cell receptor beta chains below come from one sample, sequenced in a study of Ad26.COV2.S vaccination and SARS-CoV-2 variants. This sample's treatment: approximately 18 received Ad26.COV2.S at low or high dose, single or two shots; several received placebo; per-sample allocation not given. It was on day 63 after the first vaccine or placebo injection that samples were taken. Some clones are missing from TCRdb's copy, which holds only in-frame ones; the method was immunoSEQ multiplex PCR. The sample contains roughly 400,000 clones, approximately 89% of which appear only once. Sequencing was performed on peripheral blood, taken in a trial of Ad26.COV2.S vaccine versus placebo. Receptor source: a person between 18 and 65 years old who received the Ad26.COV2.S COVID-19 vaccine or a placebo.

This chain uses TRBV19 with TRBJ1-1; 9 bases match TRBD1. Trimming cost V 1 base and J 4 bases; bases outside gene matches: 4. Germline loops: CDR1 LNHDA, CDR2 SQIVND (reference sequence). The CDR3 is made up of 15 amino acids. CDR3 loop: CASSIVGQGGTEAFF. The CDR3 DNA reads TGTGCCAGTAGTATAGTGGGACAGGGAGGCACTGAAGCTTTCTTT.

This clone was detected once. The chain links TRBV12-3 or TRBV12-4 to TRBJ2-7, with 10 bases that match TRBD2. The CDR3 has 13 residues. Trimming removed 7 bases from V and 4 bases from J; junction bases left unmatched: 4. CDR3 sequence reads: CASNLAGGYEQYF. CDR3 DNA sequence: TGTGCCAGCAACTTAGCGGGAGGATACGAGCAGTACTTC.

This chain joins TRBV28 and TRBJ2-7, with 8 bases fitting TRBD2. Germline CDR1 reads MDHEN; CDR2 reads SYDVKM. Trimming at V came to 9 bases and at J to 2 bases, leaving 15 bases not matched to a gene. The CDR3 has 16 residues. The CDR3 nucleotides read TGTGCCAGTAGCCCTCGGGTCTGGGGACTAGCCTACGAGCAGTACTTC. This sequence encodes CASSPRVWGLAYEQYF.

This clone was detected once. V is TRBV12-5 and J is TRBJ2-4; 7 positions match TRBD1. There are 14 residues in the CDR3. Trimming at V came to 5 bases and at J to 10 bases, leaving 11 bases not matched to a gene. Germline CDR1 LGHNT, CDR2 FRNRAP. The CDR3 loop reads CASGLSRDSLIQYF. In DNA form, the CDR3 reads TGTGCTAGTGGTCTATCCCGGGACAGTCTTATTCAGTACTTC. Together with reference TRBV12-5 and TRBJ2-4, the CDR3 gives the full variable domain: DARVTQTPRHKVTEMGQEVTMRCQPILGHNTVFWYRQTMMQGLELLAYFRNRAPLDDSGMPKDRFSAEMPDATLATLKIQPSEPRDSAVYFCASGLSRDSLIQYFGAGTRLSVL.

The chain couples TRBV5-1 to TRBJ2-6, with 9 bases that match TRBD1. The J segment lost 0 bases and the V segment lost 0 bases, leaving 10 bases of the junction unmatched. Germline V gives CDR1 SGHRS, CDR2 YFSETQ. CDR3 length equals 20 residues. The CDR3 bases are TGCGCCAGCAGCTTGGTCCCCTTGGGGACAGGGAGCTCTGGGGCCAACGTCCTGACTTTC. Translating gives CASSLVPLGTGSSGANVLTF.

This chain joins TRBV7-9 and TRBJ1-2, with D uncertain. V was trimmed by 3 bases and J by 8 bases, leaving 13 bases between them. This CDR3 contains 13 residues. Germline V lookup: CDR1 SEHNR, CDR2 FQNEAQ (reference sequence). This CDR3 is CASSFALTGGYTF. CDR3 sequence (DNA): TGTGCCAGCAGCTTCGCACTAACGGGGGGCTACACCTTC.

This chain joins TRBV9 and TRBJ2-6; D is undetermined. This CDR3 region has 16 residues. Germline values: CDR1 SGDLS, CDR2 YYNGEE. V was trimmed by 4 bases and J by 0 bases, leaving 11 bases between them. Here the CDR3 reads CASSSTESSGANVLTF. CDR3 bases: TGTGCCAGCAGCAGCACCGAGAGCTCTGGGGCCAACGTCCTGACTTTC.

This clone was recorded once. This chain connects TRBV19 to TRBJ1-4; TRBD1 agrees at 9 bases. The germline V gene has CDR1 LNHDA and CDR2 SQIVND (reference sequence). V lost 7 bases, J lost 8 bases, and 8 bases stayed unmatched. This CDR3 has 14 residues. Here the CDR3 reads CASNNRGRSEKLFF. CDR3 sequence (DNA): TGTGCCAGTAACAACAGGGGGCGGTCCGAAAAACTGTTTTTT. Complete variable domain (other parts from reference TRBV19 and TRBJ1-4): DGGITQSPKYLFRKEGQNVTLSCEQNLNHDAMYWYRQDPGQGLRLIYYSQIVNDFQKGDIAEGYSVSREKKESFPLTVTSAQKNPTAFYLCASNNRGRSEKLFFGSGTQLSVL.

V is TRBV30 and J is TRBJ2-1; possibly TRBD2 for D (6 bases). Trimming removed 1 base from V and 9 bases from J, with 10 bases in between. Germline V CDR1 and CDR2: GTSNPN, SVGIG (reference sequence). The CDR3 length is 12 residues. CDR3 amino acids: CAWSGSGLEQFF. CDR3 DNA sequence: TGTGCCTGGAGTGGGAGCGGGCTTGAGCAGTTCTTC.

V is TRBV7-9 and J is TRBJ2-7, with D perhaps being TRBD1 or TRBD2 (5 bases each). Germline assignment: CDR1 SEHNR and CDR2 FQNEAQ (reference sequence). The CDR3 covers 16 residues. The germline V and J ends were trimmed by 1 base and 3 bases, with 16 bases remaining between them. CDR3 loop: CASSLVGPQRGYEQYF. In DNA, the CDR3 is TGTGCCAGCAGCTTAGTTGGACCCCAGAGGGGCTACGAGCAGTACTTC.

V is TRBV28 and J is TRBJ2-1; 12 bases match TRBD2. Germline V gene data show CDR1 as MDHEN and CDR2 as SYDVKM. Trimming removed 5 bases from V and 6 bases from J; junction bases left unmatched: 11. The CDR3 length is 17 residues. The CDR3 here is CASSLALTSGSRNEQFF. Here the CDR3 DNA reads TGTGCCAGCAGTCTAGCCCTGACTAGCGGGAGTCGCAATGAGCAGTTCTTC.

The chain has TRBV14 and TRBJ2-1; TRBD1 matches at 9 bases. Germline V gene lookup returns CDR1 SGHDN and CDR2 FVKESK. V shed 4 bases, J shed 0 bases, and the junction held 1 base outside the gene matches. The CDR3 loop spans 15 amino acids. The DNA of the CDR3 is TGTGCCAGCAGCCTGACAGGGGGCTCCTACAATGAGCAGTTCTTC. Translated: CASSLTGGSYNEQFF.

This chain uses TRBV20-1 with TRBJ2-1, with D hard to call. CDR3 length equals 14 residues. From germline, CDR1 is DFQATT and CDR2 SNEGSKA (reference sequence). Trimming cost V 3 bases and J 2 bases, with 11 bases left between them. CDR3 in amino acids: CSASTEKAYNEQFF. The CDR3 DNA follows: TGCAGTGCTAGTACCGAAAAGGCCTACAATGAGCAGTTCTTC.

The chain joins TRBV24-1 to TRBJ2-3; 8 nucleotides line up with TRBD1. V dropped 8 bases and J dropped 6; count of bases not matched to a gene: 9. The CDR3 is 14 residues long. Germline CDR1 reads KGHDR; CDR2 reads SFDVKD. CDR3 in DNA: TGTGCCACCAATCCAGGGGGCTATTCGGATACGCAGTATTTT. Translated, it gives CATNPGGYSDTQYF.

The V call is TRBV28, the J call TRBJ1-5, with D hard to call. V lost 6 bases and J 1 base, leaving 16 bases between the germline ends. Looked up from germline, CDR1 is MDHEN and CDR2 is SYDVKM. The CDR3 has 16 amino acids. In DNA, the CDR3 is TGTGCCAGCAGCCCGACACAAGGAGGCAGCAATCAGCCCCAGCATTTT. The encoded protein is CASSPTQGGSNQPQHF.

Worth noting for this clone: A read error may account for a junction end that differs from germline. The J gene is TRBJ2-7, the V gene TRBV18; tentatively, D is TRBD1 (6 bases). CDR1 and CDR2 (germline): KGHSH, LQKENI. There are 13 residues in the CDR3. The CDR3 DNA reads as TGTGCCAGCTCGCCACCGCAGGGGTACGAGCAGTACTTC. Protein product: CASSPPQGYEQYF.

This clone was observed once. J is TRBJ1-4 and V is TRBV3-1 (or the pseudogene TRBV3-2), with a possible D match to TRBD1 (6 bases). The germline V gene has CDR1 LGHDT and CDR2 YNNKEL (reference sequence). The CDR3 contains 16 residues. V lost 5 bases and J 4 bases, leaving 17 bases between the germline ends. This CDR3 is CASSSGSGQYNEKLFF. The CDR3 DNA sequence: TGTGCCAGCAGCTCTGGAAGCGGACAGTATAATGAAAAACTGTTTTTT.

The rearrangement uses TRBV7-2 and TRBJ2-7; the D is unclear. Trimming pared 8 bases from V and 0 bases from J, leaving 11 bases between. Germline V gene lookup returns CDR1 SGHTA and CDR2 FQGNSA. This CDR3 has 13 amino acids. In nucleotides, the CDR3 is TGTGCCAGCCGAAGTAGTAGCTCCTACGAGCAGTACTTC. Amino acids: CASRSSSSYEQYF. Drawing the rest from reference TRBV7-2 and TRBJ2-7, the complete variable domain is GAGVSQSPSNKVTEKGKDVELRCDPISGHTALYWYRQSLGQGLEFLIYFQGNSAPDKSGLPSDRFSAERTGGSVSTLTIQRTQQEDSAVYLCASRSSSSYEQYFGPGTRLTVT.

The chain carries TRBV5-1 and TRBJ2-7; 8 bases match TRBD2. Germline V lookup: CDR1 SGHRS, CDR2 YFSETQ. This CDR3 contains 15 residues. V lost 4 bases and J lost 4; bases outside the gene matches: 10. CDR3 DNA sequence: TGCGCCAGCAGCCTACCTCGACGGGGGGGTTACGAGCAGTACTTC. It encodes CASSLPRRGGYEQYF.

The CDR3 DNA sequence: TGTGCCAGCAGCTTCTTATTAACCTACGAGCAGTACTTC. Its protein is CASSFLLTYEQYF. V and J are TRBV7-2 and TRBJ2-7; D remains ambiguous. Trimming took 3 bases from V and 2 from J, leaving 8 bases between them. The CDR3 is 13 amino acids. Germline V gives CDR1 SGHTA, CDR2 FQGNSA.

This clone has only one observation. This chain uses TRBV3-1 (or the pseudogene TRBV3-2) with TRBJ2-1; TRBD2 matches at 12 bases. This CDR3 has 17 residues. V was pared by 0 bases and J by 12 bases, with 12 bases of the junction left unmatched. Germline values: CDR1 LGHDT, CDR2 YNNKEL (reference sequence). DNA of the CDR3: TGTGCCAGCAGCCAAGAATGGGGGACTAGCGGGCGGAGGGGGCAGTTCTTC. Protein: CASSQEWGTSGRRGQFF.

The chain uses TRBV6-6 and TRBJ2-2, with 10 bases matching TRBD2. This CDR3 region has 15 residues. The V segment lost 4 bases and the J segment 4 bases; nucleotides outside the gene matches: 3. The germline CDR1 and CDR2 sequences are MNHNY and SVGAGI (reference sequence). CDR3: CASSFIAGGTGELFF. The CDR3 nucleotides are TGTGCCAGCAGTTTCATAGCGGGGGGCACCGGGGAGCTGTTTTTT.

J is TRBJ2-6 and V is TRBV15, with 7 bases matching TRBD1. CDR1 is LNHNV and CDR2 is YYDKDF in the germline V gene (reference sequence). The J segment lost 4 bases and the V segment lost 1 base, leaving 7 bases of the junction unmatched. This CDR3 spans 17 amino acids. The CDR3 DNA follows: TGTGCCACCAGCAGAGGGACGACAGGGACCGGGGCCAACGTCCTGACTTTC. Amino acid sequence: CATSRGTTGTGANVLTF.

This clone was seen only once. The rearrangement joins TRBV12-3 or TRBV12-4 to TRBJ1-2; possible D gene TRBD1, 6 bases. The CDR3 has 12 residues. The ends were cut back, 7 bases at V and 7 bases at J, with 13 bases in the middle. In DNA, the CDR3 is TGTGCCAGCACCTTCGGACAGACTGGCTACACCTTC. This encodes CASTFGQTGYTF.

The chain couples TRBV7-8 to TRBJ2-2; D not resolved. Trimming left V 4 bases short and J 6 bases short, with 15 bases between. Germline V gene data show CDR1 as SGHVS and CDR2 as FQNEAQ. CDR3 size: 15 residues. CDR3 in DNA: TGTGCCAGCAGCTCGACACGGAATTGGGCCGGGGAGCTGTTTTTT. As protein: CASSSTRNWAGELFF.

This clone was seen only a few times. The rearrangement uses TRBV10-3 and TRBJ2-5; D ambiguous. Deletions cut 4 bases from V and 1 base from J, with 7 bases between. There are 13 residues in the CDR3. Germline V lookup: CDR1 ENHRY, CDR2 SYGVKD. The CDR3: CAISVEVQETQYF. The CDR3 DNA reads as TGTGCCATCAGTGTCGAAGTCCAAGAGACCCAGTACTTC.